The 20 T cell receptor beta chains presented below share a single source sample, sequenced in a study of shared clonotypes between healthy human individuals. The assay was immunoSEQ multiplex PCR, and TCRdb's table has in-frame clones only and misses some. Counted here are approximately 2.5 million clones, over 85% occurring once; the ten biggest clones make up approximately 0.35%. Sequenced material: naive CD4+ T cells from PBMCs. Documented subset: CD45RA+ positively selected. Receptors were obtained from a man aged 18 to 29 in good health. Some clones in this sample may be carry-over from other donors' samples.

This clone was found a few times. This same CDR3 is encoded by further DNA sequences in the sample. This sequence joins TRBV5-1 and TRBJ2-7; D is undetermined. Germline V gene sequence: CDR1 SGHRS, CDR2 YFSETQ. Trimming left V 3 bases short and J 2 bases short, with 3 bases between. The CDR3 is 11 residues long. CDR3 residues: CASSSTYEQYF. CDR3 nucleotides: TGCGCCAGCAGCTCAACCTACGAGCAGTACTTC.

J is TRBJ2-5 and V is TRBV7-2, with D unclear. Trimming took 5 bases from V and 1 from J, leaving 11 bases between them. The germline V gene encodes CDR1 SGHTA and CDR2 FQGNSA. This CDR3 has 14 amino acids. The CDR3 reads CASSPQSGQETQYF. CDR3 DNA sequence: TGTGCCAGCAGCCCACAATCGGGCCAAGAGACCCAGTACTTC. The full variable domain, in which reference TRBV7-2 and TRBJ2-5 provide the parts outside the CDR3, is GAGVSQSPSNKVTEKGKDVELRCDPISGHTALYWYRQSLGQGLEFLIYFQGNSAPDKSGLPSDRFSAERTGGSVSTLTIQRTQQEDSAVYLCASSPQSGQETQYFGPGTRLLVL.

V gene TRBV11-3 combines with J gene TRBJ2-2, with D maybe TRBD1 (5 bases). Between the trimmed V and J ends, which lost 0 bases and 6 bases, there was a span of 14 bases. The CDR3 covers 16 residues. Germline values: CDR1 SGHNT, CDR2 YENEEA. CDR3 sequence reads: CASSLDPPGWAGELFF. As DNA, the CDR3 is TGTGCCAGCAGCTTAGATCCCCCAGGGTGGGCCGGGGAGCTGTTTTTT.

The chain has TRBV28 and TRBJ1-2, with a tentative D call TRBD1 (5 bases). Germline CDR1 reads MDHEN; CDR2 reads SYDVKM. The length of the CDR3 is 16 residues. Trimming pared 6 bases from V and 5 bases from J, leaving 22 bases between. Here the CDR3 DNA reads TGTGCCAGCAGGCCCGCAGGCGCCAGGGCACCTTATGGCTACACCTTC. Translating gives CASRPAGARAPYGYTF.

This chain links TRBV2 with TRBJ1-2; D remains ambiguous. This CDR3 is built from 13 residues. V was clipped by 4 bases and J by 4 bases, with 10 bases between them. Germline-derived CDR1 and CDR2 are SNHLY and FYNNEI. CDR3 DNA: TGTGCCAGCAGTGCGAGGCTAGGCTATGGCTACACCTTC. Its protein is CASSARLGYGYTF.

This rearrangement joins TRBV4-2 to TRBJ1-6; possibly TRBD1 for D (5 bases). This CDR3 is built from 16 residues. Germline V gene sequence: CDR1 LGHNA, CDR2 YNFKEQ. Deletions cut 0 bases from V and 4 bases from J, with 10 bases between. The CDR3 DNA reads TGTGCCAGCAGCCAAGATTTGACAGCATATAATTCACCCCTCCACTTT. It codes for CASSQDLTAYNSPLHF.

The rearrangement uses TRBV7-2 and TRBJ2-2; TRBD2 aligns across 12 bases. This CDR3 contains 17 residues. In germline, CDR1 is SGHTA, CDR2 FQGNSA. V gave up 6 bases and J gave up 0 bases; unmatched junction bases: 5. CDR3 DNA sequence: TGTGCCAGCAGGTGGGGACTAGCGGGTTCGAACACCGGGGAGCTGTTTTTT. Protein product: CASRWGLAGSNTGELFF.

In its sample, this clone was seen once. This chain connects TRBV19 to TRBJ1-1, with 7 bases aligning to TRBD1. The CDR3 loop spans 13 amino acids. CDR1 is LNHDA and CDR2 is SQIVND in the germline V gene (reference sequence). V gave up 5 bases and J gave up 7 bases; unmatched junction bases: 7. This CDR3 reads CASSPGTVNEAFF. In DNA form, the CDR3 reads TGTGCCAGTAGTCCCGGGACAGTGAATGAAGCTTTCTTT.

The chain is built from TRBV5-1 and TRBJ2-1; 16 positions agree with TRBD2. CDR3 length: 19 amino acids. Germline V lookup: CDR1 SGHRS, CDR2 YFSETQ. Germline trimming cut 0 bases from V and 0 bases from J; bases unmatched to any gene: 3. CDR3 sequence (DNA): TGCGCCAGCAGCTTGGCGGGACTAGCGGGGGGGAACTCCTACAATGAGCAGTTCTTC. It encodes CASSLAGLAGGNSYNEQFF.

This chain joins TRBV19 and TRBJ1-5, with D perhaps matching TRBD1 (6 bases). The CDR3 has 16 residues. Germline V gene sequence: CDR1 LNHDA, CDR2 SQIVND (reference sequence). The ends were cut back, 5 bases at V and 4 bases at J, with 18 bases in the middle. The CDR3 protein is CASSWTVGALNQPQHF. The CDR3 bases are TGTGCCAGTAGTTGGACAGTCGGGGCCCTTAATCAGCCCCAGCATTTT. The whole variable domain, remainder taken from reference TRBV19 and TRBJ1-5, is DGGITQSPKYLFRKEGQNVTLSCEQNLNHDAMYWYRQDPGQGLRLIYYSQIVNDFQKGDIAEGYSVSREKKESFPLTVTSAQKNPTAFYLCASSWTVGALNQPQHFGDGTRLSIL.

This chain joins TRBV27 and TRBJ2-1; TRBD1 matches 7 bases. Germline V gives CDR1 MNHEY, CDR2 SMNVEV (reference sequence). The V segment lost 2 bases and the J segment 4 bases; nucleotides outside the gene matches: 5. This CDR3 contains 15 residues. In DNA form, the CDR3 reads TGTGCCAGCAGTTTAGGACGGGGACAGTACAATGAGCAGTTCTTC. Translating gives CASSLGRGQYNEQFF.

The chain has TRBV18 and TRBJ1-4; 8 nucleotides line up with TRBD1. J lost 5 bases, V lost 5 bases, and 10 bases had no gene match. The germline CDR1 and CDR2 sequences are KGHSH and LQKENI. The CDR3 runs 16 residues. The CDR3 spells CASSFGQGGANEKLFF. CDR3 nucleotide sequence: TGTGCCAGCTCATTCGGACAGGGTGGGGCGAATGAAAAACTGTTTTTT.

V and J are TRBV28 and TRBJ2-3; 7 nucleotides agree with TRBD1. The CDR3 consists of 16 residues. The germline gives CDR1 MDHEN, CDR2 SYDVKM. J was trimmed by 2 bases and V by 6 bases; bases with no gene match: 11. The CDR3 loop reads CASSRNRGAPTDTQYF. CDR3 in DNA: TGTGCCAGCAGCCGGAACAGGGGAGCCCCCACAGATACGCAGTATTTT.

V is TRBV6-5 and J is TRBJ2-7; 9 positions agree with TRBD1. This CDR3 has 13 amino acids. V trimming: 8 bases; J trimming: 7 bases; junction bases outside the gene matches: 9. CDR1 MNHEY and CDR2 SVGAGI come from the germline V gene. The CDR3 loop reads CASSGTGSREQYF. The CDR3 DNA reads TGTGCCAGCTCCGGGACAGGGTCAAGGGAGCAGTACTTC.

This chain connects TRBV28 to TRBJ1-4; D is ambiguous. The V and J ends lost 3 bases and 3 bases respectively, with 8 bases between them. The CDR3 loop spans 14 amino acids. Germline V lookup: CDR1 MDHEN, CDR2 SYDVKM. CDR3 in DNA: TGTGCCAGCAGTTTGGGGATCTCTAATGAAAAACTGTTTTTT. This codes for CASSLGISNEKLFF.

The chain links TRBV9 to TRBJ2-1, with 8 bases matching TRBD2. The CDR3 runs 18 residues. Losses at the gene ends were 0 bases for V and 7 bases for J; bases not matched to a gene: 15. Germline CDR1 SGDLS, CDR2 YYNGEE. The CDR3 DNA follows: TGTGCCAGCAGCGTAGGCGTGGACAGCGGGAGTATTGGTAATGAGCAGTTCTTC. Amino acids: CASSVGVDSGSIGNEQFF.

A note on this clone: The same CDR3 is also encoded by other DNA sequences in this sample. This chain connects TRBV7-3 to TRBJ2-7; the match to TRBD2 covers 13 bases. The CDR3 runs to 15 residues. Looked up from germline, CDR1 is SGHTA and CDR2 is FQGTGA. After removal of 2 bases from V and 3 bases from J, the junction contained 1 base not matched to a gene. CDR3 sequence: CASSLGTSGNYEQYF. CDR3 coding DNA: TGTGCCAGCAGCTTAGGGACTAGCGGGAACTACGAGCAGTACTTC.

The V call is TRBV19, the J call TRBJ2-7, with 11 bases lining up with TRBD1. Trimming cost V 5 bases and J 5 bases; bases outside gene matches: 11. The CDR3 has 16 amino acids. Germline V CDR1 and CDR2: LNHDA, SQIVND (reference sequence). The CDR3 region has the DNA TGTGCCAGTAGTGCCCAATCGGACAGGGGGCTGGACGAGCAGTACTTC. As protein: CASSAQSDRGLDEQYF.

The J gene is TRBJ2-7, the V gene TRBV6-5, with TRBD1 identical over 9 bases. Germline V gene data show CDR1 as MNHEY and CDR2 as SVGAGI. Trimming removed 6 bases from V and 5 bases from J; junction bases left unmatched: 8. The CDR3 spans 14 residues. The CDR3 DNA reads TGTGCCAGCAGCGTAACCGGGACAGGGAACGAGCAGTACTTC. Its translation is CASSVTGTGNEQYF.

The chain combines TRBV11-2 with TRBJ1-6; D is undetermined. The germline V gene has CDR1 SGHAT and CDR2 FQNNGV. This CDR3 has 14 residues. Trimming took off 1 base at V and 10 bases at J, with 11 bases between the two ends. The CDR3 sequence: CASSLGPSGSPLHF. In DNA, the CDR3 is TGTGCCAGCAGCTTAGGACCATCGGGGTCACCCCTCCACTTT.